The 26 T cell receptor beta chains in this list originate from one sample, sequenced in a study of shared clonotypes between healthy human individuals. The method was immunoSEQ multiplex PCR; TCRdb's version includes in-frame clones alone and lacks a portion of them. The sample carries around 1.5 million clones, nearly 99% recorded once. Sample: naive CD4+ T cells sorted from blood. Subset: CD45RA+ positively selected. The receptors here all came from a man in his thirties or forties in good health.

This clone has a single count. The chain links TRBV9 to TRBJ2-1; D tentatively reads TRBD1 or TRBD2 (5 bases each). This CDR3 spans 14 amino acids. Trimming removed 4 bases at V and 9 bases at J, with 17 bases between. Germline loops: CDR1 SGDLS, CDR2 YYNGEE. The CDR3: CASSTLPGTPEQFF. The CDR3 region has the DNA TGTGCCAGCAGCACCTTACCCGGGACGCCTGAGCAGTTCTTC.

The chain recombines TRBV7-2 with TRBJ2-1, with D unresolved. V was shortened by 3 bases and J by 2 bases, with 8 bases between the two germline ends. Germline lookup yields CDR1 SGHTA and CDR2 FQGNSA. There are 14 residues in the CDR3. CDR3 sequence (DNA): TGTGCCAGCAGCTTGGCTCCCCCCTACAATGAGCAGTTCTTC. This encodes CASSLAPPYNEQFF.

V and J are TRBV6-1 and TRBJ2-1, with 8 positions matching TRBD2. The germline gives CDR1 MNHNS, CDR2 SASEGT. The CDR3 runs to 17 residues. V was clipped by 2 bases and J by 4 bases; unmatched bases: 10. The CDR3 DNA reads TGTGCCAGCAGTGAACGGGATAGCGGGAAACTTTACAATGAGCAGTTCTTC. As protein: CASSERDSGKLYNEQFF.

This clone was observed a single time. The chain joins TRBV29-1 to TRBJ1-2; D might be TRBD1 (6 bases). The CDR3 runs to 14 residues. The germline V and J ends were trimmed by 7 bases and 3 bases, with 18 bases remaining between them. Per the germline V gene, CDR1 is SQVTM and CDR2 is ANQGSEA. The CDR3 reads CSAQEGDPYYGYTF. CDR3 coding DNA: TGCAGCGCACAAGAGGGGGATCCTTACTATGGCTACACCTTC.

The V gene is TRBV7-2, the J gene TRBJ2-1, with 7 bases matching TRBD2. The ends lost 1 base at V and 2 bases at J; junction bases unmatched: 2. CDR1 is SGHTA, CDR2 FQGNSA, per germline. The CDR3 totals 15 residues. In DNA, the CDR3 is TGTGCCAGCAGCTTAGAACTAGCGACCTACAATGAGCAGTTCTTC. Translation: CASSLELATYNEQFF.

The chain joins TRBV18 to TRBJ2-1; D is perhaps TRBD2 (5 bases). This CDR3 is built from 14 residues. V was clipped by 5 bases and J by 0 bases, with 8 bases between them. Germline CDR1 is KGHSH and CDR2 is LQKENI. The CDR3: CASSERVSYNEQFF. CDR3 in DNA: TGTGCCAGCTCAGAGAGGGTCTCCTACAATGAGCAGTTCTTC.

The CDR3 nucleotides are TGTGCCAGCAGCCTCCGCACGCTAGCGGGAGTCAATGAGCAGTTCTTC. As protein: CASSLRTLAGVNEQFF. This rearrangement joins TRBV7-9 to TRBJ2-1; 10 nucleotides match TRBD2. The CDR3 spans 16 residues. Trimming took 5 bases from V and 6 from J; bases not matched to a gene: 10. The germline V gene has CDR1 SEHNR and CDR2 FQNEAQ (reference sequence).

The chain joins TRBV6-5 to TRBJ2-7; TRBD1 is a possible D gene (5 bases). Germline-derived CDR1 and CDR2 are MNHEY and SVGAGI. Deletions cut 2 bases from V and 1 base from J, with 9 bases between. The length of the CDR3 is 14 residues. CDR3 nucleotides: TGTGCCAGCAGTTACAGGGGTACGTCCTACGAGCAGTACTTC. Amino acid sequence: CASSYRGTSYEQYF.

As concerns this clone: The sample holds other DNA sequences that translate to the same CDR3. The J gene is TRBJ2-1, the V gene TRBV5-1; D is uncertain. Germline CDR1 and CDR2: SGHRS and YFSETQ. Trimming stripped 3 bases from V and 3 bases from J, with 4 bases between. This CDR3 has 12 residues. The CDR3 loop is CASSSNYNEQFF. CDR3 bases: TGCGCCAGCAGCTCTAACTACAATGAGCAGTTCTTC.

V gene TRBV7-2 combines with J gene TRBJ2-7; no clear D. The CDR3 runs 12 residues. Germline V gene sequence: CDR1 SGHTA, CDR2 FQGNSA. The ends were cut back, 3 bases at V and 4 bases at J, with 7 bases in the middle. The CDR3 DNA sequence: TGTGCCAGCAGCTTCTGGGGATACGAGCAGTACTTC. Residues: CASSFWGYEQYF.

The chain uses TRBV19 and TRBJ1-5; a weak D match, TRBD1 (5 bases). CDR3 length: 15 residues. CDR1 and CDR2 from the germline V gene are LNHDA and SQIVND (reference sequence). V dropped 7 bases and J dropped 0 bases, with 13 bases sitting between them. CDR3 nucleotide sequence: TGTGCCAGTATAATATCGGGGGGTAGCAATCAGCCCCAGCATTTT. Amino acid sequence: CASIISGGSNQPQHF.

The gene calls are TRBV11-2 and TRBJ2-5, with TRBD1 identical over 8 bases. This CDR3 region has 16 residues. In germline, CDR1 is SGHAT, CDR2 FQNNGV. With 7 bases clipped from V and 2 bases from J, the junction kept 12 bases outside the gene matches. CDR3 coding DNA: TGTGCCAGCAAGGACAGGGTAGGGAGTAGTCAAGAGACCCAGTACTTC. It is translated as CASKDRVGSSQETQYF.

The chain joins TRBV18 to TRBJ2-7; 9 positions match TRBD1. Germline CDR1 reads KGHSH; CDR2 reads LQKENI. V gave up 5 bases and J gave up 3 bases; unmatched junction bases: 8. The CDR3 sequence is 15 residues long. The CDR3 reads CASSGVMGQGYEQYF. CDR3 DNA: TGTGCCAGCTCAGGGGTAATGGGACAGGGCTACGAGCAGTACTTC.

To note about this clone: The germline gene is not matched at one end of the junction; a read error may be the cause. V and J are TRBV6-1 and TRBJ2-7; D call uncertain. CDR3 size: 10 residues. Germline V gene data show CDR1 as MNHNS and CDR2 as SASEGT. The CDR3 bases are TGTGCCAGCAGTTCCAAGGGCGTCCACTTC. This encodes CASSSKGVHF.

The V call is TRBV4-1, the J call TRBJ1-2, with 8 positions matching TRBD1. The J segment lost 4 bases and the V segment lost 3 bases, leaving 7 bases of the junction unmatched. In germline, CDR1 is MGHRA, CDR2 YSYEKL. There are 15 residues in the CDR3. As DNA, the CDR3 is TGCGCCAGCAGCCACCTCGACAGGGGAGGCTATGGCTACACCTTC. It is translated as CASSHLDRGGYGYTF.

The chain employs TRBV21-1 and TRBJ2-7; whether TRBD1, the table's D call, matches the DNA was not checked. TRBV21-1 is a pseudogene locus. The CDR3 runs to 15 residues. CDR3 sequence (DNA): TGTGCCAGCAGCAAGAATTGGACAGGGCCGGGTGAGCAGTACTTC. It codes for CASSKNWTGPGEQYF.

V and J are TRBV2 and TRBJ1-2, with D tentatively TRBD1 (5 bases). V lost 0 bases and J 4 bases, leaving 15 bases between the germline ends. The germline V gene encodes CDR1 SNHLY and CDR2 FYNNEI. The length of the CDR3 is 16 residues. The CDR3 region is CASSEALRRGGYGYTF. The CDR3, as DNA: TGTGCCAGCAGTGAAGCGCTTAGGAGGGGCGGCTATGGCTACACCTTC. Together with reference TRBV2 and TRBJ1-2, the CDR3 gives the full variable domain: EPEVTQTPSHQVTQMGQEVILRCVPISNHLYFYWYRQILGQKVEFLVSFYNNEISEKSEIFDDQFSVERPDGSNFTLKIRSTKLEDSAMYFCASSEALRRGGYGYTFGSGTRLTVV.

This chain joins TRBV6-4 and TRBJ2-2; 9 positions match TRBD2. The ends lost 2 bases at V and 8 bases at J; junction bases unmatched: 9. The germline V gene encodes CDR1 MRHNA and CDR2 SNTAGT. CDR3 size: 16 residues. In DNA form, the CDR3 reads TGTGCCAGCAGTGACATGGGTCTAGCGGGGCTAGGGGAGCTGTTTTTT. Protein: CASSDMGLAGLGELFF.

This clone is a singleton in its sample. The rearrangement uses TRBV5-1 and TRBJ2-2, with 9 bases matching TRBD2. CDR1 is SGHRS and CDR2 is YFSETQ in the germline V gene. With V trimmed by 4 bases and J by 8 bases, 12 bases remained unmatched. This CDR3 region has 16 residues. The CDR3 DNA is TGCGCCAGCAGCCCCGCGATGACTAGCGGTGGTGGGGAGCTGTTTTTT. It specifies CASSPAMTSGGGELFF.

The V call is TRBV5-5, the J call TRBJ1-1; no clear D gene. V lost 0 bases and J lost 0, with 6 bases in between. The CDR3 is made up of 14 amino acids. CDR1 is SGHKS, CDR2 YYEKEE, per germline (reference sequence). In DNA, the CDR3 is TGTGCCAGCAGCTTGGTTAGCATGAACACTGAAGCTTTCTTT. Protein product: CASSLVSMNTEAFF.

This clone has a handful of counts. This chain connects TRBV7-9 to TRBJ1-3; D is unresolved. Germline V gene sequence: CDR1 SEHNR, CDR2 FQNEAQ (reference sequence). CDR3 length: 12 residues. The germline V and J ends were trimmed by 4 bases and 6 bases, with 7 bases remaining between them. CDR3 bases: TGTGCCAGCAGCTCCGTTGCAAACACCATATATTTT. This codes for CASSSVANTIYF.

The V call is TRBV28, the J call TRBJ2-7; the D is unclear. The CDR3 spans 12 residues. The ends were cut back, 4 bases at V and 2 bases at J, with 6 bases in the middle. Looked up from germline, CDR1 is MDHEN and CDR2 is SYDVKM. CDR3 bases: TGTGCCAGCAGTTCGCTACCCTACGAGCAGTACTTC. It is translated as CASSSLPYEQYF.

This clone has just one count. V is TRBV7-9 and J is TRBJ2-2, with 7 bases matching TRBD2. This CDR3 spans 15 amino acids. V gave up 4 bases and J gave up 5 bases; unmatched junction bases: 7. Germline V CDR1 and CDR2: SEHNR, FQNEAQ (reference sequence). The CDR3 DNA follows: TGTGCCAGCAGCTATGGGGAGGGCCGAACCGGGGAGCTGTTTTTT. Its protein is CASSYGEGRTGELFF.

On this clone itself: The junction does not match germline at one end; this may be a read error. CDR3 sequence (DNA): TGTGCCAGCTGTCCGGGACAGGTTCATACATCCTACAATGAACAGTTCTTC. It encodes CASCPGQVHTSYNEQFF. J is TRBJ2-1 and V is TRBV18, with TRBD1 identical over 8 bases. CDR3 length: 17 residues. Germline assignment: CDR1 KGHSH and CDR2 LQKENI.

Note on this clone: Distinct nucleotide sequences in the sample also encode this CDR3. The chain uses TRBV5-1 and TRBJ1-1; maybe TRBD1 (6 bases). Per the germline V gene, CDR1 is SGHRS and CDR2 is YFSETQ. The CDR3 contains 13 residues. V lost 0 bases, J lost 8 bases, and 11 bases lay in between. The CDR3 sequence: CASSLDSGAEAFF. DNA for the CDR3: TGCGCCAGCAGCTTGGACTCAGGGGCCGAAGCTTTCTTT.

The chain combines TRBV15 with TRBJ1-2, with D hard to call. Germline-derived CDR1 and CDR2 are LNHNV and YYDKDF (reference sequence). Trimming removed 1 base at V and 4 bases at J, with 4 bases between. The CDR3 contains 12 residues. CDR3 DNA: TGTGCCACCAGCAGAGCCGGCTATGGCTACACCTTC. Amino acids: CATSRAGYGYTF.